This TCR beta chain was documented in a study of radiotherapy plus CTLA-4 blockade in lung cancer. Using immunoSEQ multiplex PCR, the repertoire was profiled, and TCRdb retains in-frame clones only, with some absent. The top ten hold around 25% of the sample, which has about 94,000 clones, roughly 80% seen once. This clone was recorded only once. V gave up 2 bases and J gave up 3 bases, with 6 bases separating them. CDR3 size: 12 residues. Per germline, CDR1 SGHTS and CDR2 YDEGEE. The chain employs TRBV5-8 and TRBJ2-7; TRBD2 might be the D (5 bases). The sequencing used peripheral blood, collected from a patient treated with radiotherapy plus ipilimumab. The TCR sequence derives from a human donor with non-small cell lung cancer that progressed on radiotherapy plus ipilimumab. CDR3 region: CASSFRGYEQYF. The CDR3 nucleotides read TGTGCCAGCAGCTTTCGGGGCTACGAGCAGTACTTC.